The entry that follows covers one T cell receptor (beta chain) sequence. Unique molecular identifiers were built into the TCRbeta library. TCRdb passed the PCR reads through MiXCR, listing each CDR3 protein once. The data show almost 500,000 distinct CDR3 sequences, with 9.5% to 15% seen just once and under 7% held by the top ten. This sample was taken from a study of T-cell reconstitution after alpha-beta-depleted transplantation in children. The CDR3 consists of 15 residues. Losses at the gene ends were 9 bases for V and 4 bases for J; bases not matched to a gene: 15. Germline V gene sequence: CDR1 LNHDA, CDR2 SQIVND (reference sequence).

This chain joins TRBV19 and TRBJ2-7; 7 bases line up with TRBD2. The TCR comes from a human donor who donated a stem cell graft to a child with combined immunodeficiency. Sequencing used PBMCs from the stem cell graft donor, obtained from the stem cell graft. CDR3: CASRPFGGSRYEQYF. CDR3 in DNA: TGTGCCAGCAGACCTTTTGGCGGGAGTAGGTACGAGCAGTACTTC. Using reference TRBV19 and TRBJ2-7 for the parts outside the CDR3, the full variable domain is DGGITQSPKYLFRKEGQNVTLSCEQNLNHDAMYWYRQDPGQGLRLIYYSQIVNDFQKGDIAEGYSVSREKKESFPLTVTSAQKNPTAFYLCASRPFGGSRYEQYFGPGTRLTVT.